Reported below is one T cell receptor (beta chain). This clone has a handful of counts. Its antigen remains unidentified. No much larger clone exists at a distance of one base, and base qualities are not known. This same CDR3 is encoded by further DNA sequences in the sample. This specimen belongs to a study of cytomegalovirus exposure and HLA in healthy donors (dated by TCRdb to about 2017). Study-wide context: An earlier analysis of roughly 500 of the donors reported under 300 Gb of sequence data and 117 million unique TCR beta sequences obtained from around 190 million T cells. Approximately 300 gigabases of sequencing data and approximately 91 million unique TCR sequences made up an early release that covered approximately 650 HLA-typed donors. The genetic ancestry cluster associated with self-reported Caucasian donors included over 65% of the 300 to 450 genotyped donors. The study aimed to test whether signatures of past pathogen exposure could be identified by cataloging public T cell receptors. Using immunosequencing, the study profiled T cell repertoires from some 670 subjects and related those repertoires to cytomegalovirus serostatus. A separate validation cohort of roughly 130 different subjects was used in addition to the roughly 620-subject first cohort. High-throughput TCR immunosequencing, statistical association of individual TCRs with disease status, and machine learning were combined to predict cytomegalovirus infection status. In a later analysis, previously published TCR beta repertoires from some 640 donors were re-analyzed and high-resolution HLA genotyping was added so that TCR occurrence patterns could be studied. The later analysis used no new phenotypic data to find candidate immune exposures, relying instead on TCR beta sequences and their occurrence across donors. In an earlier analysis of roughly 540 of the donors, high-throughput TCR beta sequencing was used to judge whether each TCR beta V gene segment behaved as functional or pseudogenic. Alongside the repertoire data, information on donor age, sex, ethnicity and CMV serostatus was compiled. Genome-wide SNP genotypes for about 60% of the 666 donors were used in a later genetic analysis, which treated that subset as a discovery cohort. Every discovery cohort repertoire had been produced on one sequencing platform. Both class I and class II loci were covered by HLA typing, at four-digit resolution. The number of donors typed differed by locus, with 629-630 for A, B, C, DRB1 and DQB1, more than 500 for DQA1, 600 to 610 for DPA1, and some 450 for DPB1. Because of strong linkage in the cohort, 4 to 6 DR-DQ haplotypes were treated as single units for association and clustering. Among almost 400 genotyped donors of the cohort, an average of approximately 240,000 unique TCR beta nucleotide sequences were sequenced per donor, roughly 18% of them non-productive.

The investigation overall reported the following: In a later analysis, the rate of TCR association differed among HLA loci, with DRB1 alleles having the most associated TCRs and HLA-C alleles having the fewest. CMV serostatus was the only immune exposure information available for the cohort. A later analysis reported that several top co-occurrence clusters appeared linked to parvovirus B19, influenza, CMV and Epstein-Barr virus. A further reported finding was that TCR beta sequences accurately predicted the HLA-A and HLA-B alleles for most subjects in the first cohort. In a later genetic analysis, fewer N-insertions in productive TCRs were reported among donors in an Asian-associated ancestry cluster than the roughly 700-donor mean. An association between a missense DCLRE1C variant and V-gene and J-gene trimming of TCR beta chains was found in a later genetic analysis and replicated in an independent cohort. According to the authors, the approach could potentially be generalized to other disease states and immunological phenotypes. A later analysis associated 15,000 to 20,000 TCR beta sequences with specific HLA alleles at a false discovery rate of 0.05. In vitro tests confirmed that a few of the cytomegalovirus-associated TCR beta chains recognize cytomegalovirus antigens. Across donors, most TCR sequences were observed very rarely, whereas some public TCRs were present in many individuals. The earlier analysis of some 560 of the donors excluded 15 to 20 rarely observed V segments, including chromosome 9 orphons, because counts were too low. Because HLA typing was unavailable for some donors at each locus, only the typed subset was used in association tests. Some IMGT-functional V segments, including TRBV6-2 and TRBV6-3, could not be told apart with the 87-base-pair reads, so those segments were excluded. The study gave a list of 150 to 200 TCR beta chains associated with cytomegalovirus. Linkage disequilibrium might explain the correlated functional status among segregating V segments, but an unknown experimental factor could not be excluded. A later analysis found that most CMV-associated TCR beta chains appeared HLA-restricted, with HLA associations seemingly driven largely by CMV exposure. In both the original and validation cohorts, the classifier was reported to diagnose cytomegalovirus status with high specificity and sensitivity. In an earlier analysis of several hundred of the donors, most TCR beta V segments were observed in productive rearrangements about 87% or about 30% of the time, broadly matching IMGT annotations. Presence/absence analyses assumed roughly uniform sequencing depth across donors, an assumption that may not hold. In a later analysis, HLA-associated TCR beta chains showed more clonal expansion and lower generation probabilities than non-associated chains that were equally common. A cluster of highly shared sequence variants was judged likely to be a technical artifact of the sequencing pipeline. This cohort had only TCR beta chains sequenced, and the lack of alpha or paired-chain data limited which features could be detected. When HLA alleles, especially DR and DQ, strongly co-occurred, TCR associations were difficult to assign to individual alleles.

Library preparation used the immunoSEQ multiplex PCR assay. The multiplex PCR relied on a mix of 60 forward primers for TCR Vbeta segments and 13 reverse primers for TCR Jbeta segments. The CDR3 region of rearranged TCR beta genes was amplified from genomic DNA by a multiplex PCR assay. Amplified TCR beta libraries were sequenced as 87-base-pair reads on the Illumina HiSeq System. The authors' pipeline ran thus. Across the 666 repertoires, a later analysis counted around 80 million unique TCR beta chains, around 11 million of which were shared by at least two donors. Raw reads were error-corrected and collapsed into unique sequences with a nearest-neighbor algorithm that merged closely related sequences to remove PCR and sequencing errors. Alignment of CDR3 sequences to IMGT reference sequences was used to assign V, D and J gene segments. For a sequence to be retained, at least a six-nucleotide match to both a V gene segment and a J gene segment was required. A rearrangement counted as productive if the CDR3 had no stop codons and remained in frame with V and J, and every other rearrangement counted as non-productive. Following IMGT convention, CDR3 was defined as the stretch from the second conserved V-encoded cysteine up to the conserved J-encoded phenylalanine. The earlier analysis of about 640 of the donors excluded any sequence lacking an unambiguous match to a single V gene segment. An earlier analysis of 450 to 650 of the donors called V segments functional above 56.7% productive rearrangements and segregating when the between-donor standard deviation exceeded 5%. A statistical classification framework was built to diagnose cytomegalovirus status from the catalog of TCR beta chain sequences. In a later analysis, TCR nucleotide sequences were compared against IMGT/GENE-DB human TR gene sequences so that V and J genes could be assigned. The TCRdist pipeline was used in a later analysis to assign CDR3 sequences and most-parsimonious VDJ recombination scenarios. In a later analysis, each TCR beta chain was defined by its CDR3 amino acid sequence together with its V-gene family, and reads without a unique V-gene family were excluded. In a later analysis, several hundred highly shared, low-generation-probability nucleotide sequences were removed to address suspected cross-contamination and a sequencing artifact. In a later analysis, a clonal expansion index was calculated for each public chain from normalized within-repertoire ranks of inferred template counts. Generation probabilities in a later analysis came from a VDJ recombination model fitted to out-of-frame rearrangements, and those results were checked against IGoR. In a later analysis, TCR-TCR, TCR-HLA and TCR-CMV co-occurrence was scored with hypergeometric tests, and a repertoire-size bias correction was applied to TCR pairs. A later analysis estimated false discovery rates by permuting HLA or CMV assignments 20 times. A later analysis grouped co-occurring TCRs with DBSCAN, adding TCRdist sequence similarity when clustering within HLA-allele-positive subsets. Co-occurrence clustering excluded repertoires with fewer than 30,000 or more than 120,000 public chains, plus five with anomalous nucleotide sharing. TCRdb took this table from immuneACCESS and kept in-frame rearrangements with V and J called. Such tables lack part of the clones; where checked against another copy, unresolved V genes explain under half of the gap, and the rest is unexplained. That table is the source of V, J and clone size, and D and trimming were worked out from the DNA. Recorded for this sample are 150,000 to 170,000 clones; approximately 72% of them occurred a single time. About 3% of the sample rests with the top ten.

The cohort comprised some 680 healthy bone marrow donors. At the time of sampling, every cohort member was nominally healthy, though immune exposures that went unrecorded were likely present. The donor was CMV seronegative and was included in the group of under 450 seronegative cohort members. Each donor provided a peripheral blood sample, and peripheral blood mononuclear cells were used for TCR beta sequencing. The Qiagen DNeasy Blood Extraction Kit was used to extract genomic DNA from the blood cell samples. The CDR3 runs 15 amino acids, cysteine and phenylalanine included. Just the 45-base CDR3 DNA is kept, in frame starting at base 1. CDR1 and CDR2 are drawn from the germline V gene (reference sequence): SEHNR, FQNEAQ. The germline V and J ends show losses of 1 base and 2 bases respectively, and no gene match explains 2 bases of the junction.

This TCR was recovered from a man aged 18 to 30 in good health and CMV-seronegative. The sample consisted of PBMCs. This sequence uses TRBV7-9 and TRBJ1-3, and 7 junctional nucleotides match TRBD1. The CDR3 has the sequence CASSLGQGAGNTIYF. The nucleotides are TGTGCCAGCAGCTTAGGGCAGGGGGCTGGAAACACCATATATTTT.